This T cell receptor beta chain was found in a study of T cells in Graves' hyperthyroidism and ophthalmopathy. Overall study: Once the initial diagnosis was made, peripheral blood was obtained before any treatment.

Germline V gives CDR1 KGHDR, CDR2 SFDVKD. This CDR3 region has 14 residues. The V and J ends lost 6 bases and 2 bases respectively, with 13 bases between them. Ophthalmopathy patients had moderate-to-severe active disease, CAS ≥3, NOSPECS ≥4, and disease duration under 3 months. The study excluded patients with uncontrolled infection, other autoimmune disease, pregnancy or lactation. Each diagnosis drew on symptoms, thyroxine, TRAb, thyroid ultrasound and orbital computed tomography findings. Amplified regions were TCR beta CDR3 sequences from RNA transcripts. With the HTBI primer set, the TCR CDR3 went through a first round of RT-PCR. A single record per CDR3 protein comes from TCRdb applying MiXCR to the multiplex PCR reads. The data contain approximately 600,000 distinct CDR3 sequences, under 25% of them singletons.

Input material: blood. The rearrangement links TRBV24-1 to TRBJ2-7, with D uncertain. The origin of this receptor is a young man with Graves' ophthalmopathy. Here the CDR3 reads CATSSGFPPYEQYF. The CDR3 region has the DNA TGTGCCACCAGTTCTGGTTTTCCTCCCTACGAGCAGTACTTC.